Listed below are T cell receptor beta chains from one sample, sequenced in a study of regulatory T cells in long-lasting Graves disease. TCRdb used MiXCR to reprocess the multiplex PCR reads, holding one entry per CDR3 protein. The sample contains 200,000 to 250,000 distinct CDR3 sequences, roughly a fifth of which appear only once. These records were also assigned to another study, of T cells in Graves' hyperthyroidism and ophthalmopathy.

The input for sequencing was peripheral blood mononuclear cells (PBMCs), taken at new diagnosis, from a patient treated with antithyroid drugs. These receptors came from a woman in her thirties with Graves disease. Each CDR3 is given with its conserved first and last residue. The D gene is left open where the match is weak. Part of the rows lack a size; the others show once, few, many or a class for expanded clones.

cdr3_nt,cdr3_aa,v_call,d_call,clone_size,j_call
TGTGCCAGCAGTCTCAAAAGGGGTATTAATGAAAAACTGTTTTTT,CASSLKRGINEKLFF,TRBV6-2/TRBV6-3,NA,many,TRBJ1-4
TGTGCCAGCAGGTTGGGACTAGCGGGCGGGGAGCTGTTTTTT,CASRLGLAGGELFF,TRBV11-3,TRBD2,many,TRBJ2-2
TGTGCCAGCAGCGTGGACAGGGGCGACTATGGCTACACCTTC,CASSVDRGDYGYTF,TRBV9,TRBD1,many,TRBJ1-2
TGCGCCAGCAGACAACAGGGGGCAAGCACCGGGGAGCTGTTTTTT,CASRQQGASTGELFF,TRBV4-1,TRBD1,NA,TRBJ2-2
TGTGCCAGCAGTGAGACACTTTCCTACGAGCAGTACTTC,CASSETLSYEQYF,TRBV6-1,NA,many,TRBJ2-7
TGTGCCAGTAGCTATAGCGGGAGGAGCAATGAGCAGTTCTTC,CASSYSGRSNEQFF,TRBV19,TRBD2,few,TRBJ2-1
TGTGCCAGCAGTTTATCAGGGGGCGGTAAGGGCACTGAAGCTTTCTTT,CASSLSGGGKGTEAFF,TRBV27,TRBD1,many,TRBJ1-1
TGTGCCAGCAGCTTAGCTGAGGCGGAAGCTTTCTTT,CASSLAEAEAFF,TRBV7-9,NA,many,TRBJ1-1
TGCAGTGCTCCCAAGGTCTCCGGGACAGGGTATCCCAGCTCCTACGAGCAGTACTTC,CSAPKVSGTGYPSSYEQYF,TRBV20-1,TRBD1,many,TRBJ2-7
TGTGCCAGCAGGGTATCCTTCGCCGGGGCCAATGAGCAGTTCTTC,CASRVSFAGANEQFF,TRBV2,NA,NA,TRBJ2-1
TGCGCCAGCAGCCAAGATAGGCAGGGAGGCTACGAGCAGTACTTC,CASSQDRQGGYEQYF,TRBV4-1,NA,few,TRBJ2-7
TGCGCCAGCAGCTTGCATCTATTGGCTAGCGGCCTTCCGGATACGCAGTATTTT,CASSLHLLASGLPDTQYF,TRBV5-1,TRBD2,many,TRBJ2-3
TGTGCCAGTAGTGCGGGCCTTATGAACACTGAAGCTTTCTTT,CASSAGLMNTEAFF,TRBV19,NA,many,TRBJ1-1
TGTGCCACCAGCAATTCAGGGTACAATCAGCCCCAGCATTTT,CATSNSGYNQPQHF,TRBV15,NA,many,TRBJ1-5
TGTGCCAGCAGCCAACCAGAAAACACCATATATTTT,CASSQPENTIYF,TRBV3-1,NA,many,TRBJ1-3
TGCAGTGCTTCTTACTATGGCTACACCTTC,CSASYYGYTF,TRBV20-1,NA,few,TRBJ1-2
TGTGCCAGCAGTGATTCAAGGGGGGCAAGCACAGATACGCAGTATTTT,CASSDSRGASTDTQYF,TRBV2,NA,many,TRBJ2-3
TGCGCCAGCAGGTCCTACAACACAGATACGCAGTATTTT,CASRSYNTDTQYF,TRBV10-2,NA,many,TRBJ2-3
TGTGCCACCGGGACAGGGGGCGAGCCTGAAAAACTGTTTTTT,CATGTGGEPEKLFF,TRBV19,TRBD1,many,TRBJ1-4
TGTGCCAGCAGCCAACCCATTGGGGGGGGTAACACTGAAGCTTTCTTT,CASSQPIGGGNTEAFF,TRBV4-2,NA,few,TRBJ1-1
TGTGCCAGCAGCTTGGATATGGGTGGAGCCCAGTACTTC,CASSLDMGGAQYF,TRBV5-6,NA,many,TRBJ2-5
TGTGCCAGCAGCCCCTATGGACAGGGGAGTGAAAAACTGTTTTTT,CASSPYGQGSEKLFF,TRBV3-1,TRBD1,many,TRBJ1-4
TGTGCCAGCAGTCCATTACCGGGACAGCCTAGCACAGATACGCAGTATTTT,CASSPLPGQPSTDTQYF,TRBV6-1,TRBD1,few,TRBJ2-3
TGTGCCAGCAGTTTCGATATGGCAACTAATGAAAAACTGTTTTTT,CASSFDMATNEKLFF,TRBV12-3/TRBV12-4,NA,many,TRBJ1-4
TGCGCCAGCAGACGCCTGCAGGGAGAAGGCACTGAAGCTTTCTTT,CASRRLQGEGTEAFF,TRBV5-1,NA,many,TRBJ1-1
TGTGCCATCAGTCCTACAGACAGGGGGAATCAGCCCCAGCATTTT,CAISPTDRGNQPQHF,TRBV10-3,TRBD1,many,TRBJ1-5
TGCAGTGCCCCAGGCCCCTGGGTGGAGCGGGAGAACCCCTACGAGCAGTACTTC,CSAPGPWVERENPYEQYF,TRBV20-1,TRBD2,many,TRBJ2-7
TGTGCCAGCAGCTTATCGACAGGGGATGGAAACACCATATATTTT,CASSLSTGDGNTIYF,TRBV11-2,TRBD1,NA,TRBJ1-3
TGTGCCAGCAACCCCGGGACGGGAAATCAGCCCCAGCATTTT,CASNPGTGNQPQHF,TRBV9,NA,many,TRBJ1-5
TGTGCCAGTAGTATAGTGGGTAGCAATCAGCCCCAGCATTTT,CASSIVGSNQPQHF,TRBV19,NA,many,TRBJ1-5
TGCGCCAGCAGCCAAGACCTCCACGGCCAAGAGACCCAGTACTTC,CASSQDLHGQETQYF,TRBV4-1,NA,many,TRBJ2-5
TGTGCCAGCAGTGAAGCGGGAAGGGCGGGCTTTTACGAGCAGTACTTC,CASSEAGRAGFYEQYF,TRBV2,NA,many,TRBJ2-7
TGTGCCAGCAGTAAACGCCTAGGGGACACTGAAGCTTTCTTT,CASSKRLGDTEAFF,TRBV6-1,NA,few,TRBJ1-1
TGCGCCAGCAGCTTGACAGACAACTATGGCTACACCTTC,CASSLTDNYGYTF,TRBV5-1,NA,many,TRBJ1-2
TGTGCCATCAGTGAAGGTTTCGGGACTCATAGCTCCTACGAGCAGTACTTC,CAISEGFGTHSSYEQYF,TRBV10-3,NA,many,TRBJ2-7
TGTGCCAGCAGCCCTGACAGTTTCAATCAGCCCCAGCATTTT,CASSPDSFNQPQHF,TRBV6-1,NA,many,TRBJ1-5
TGTGCCAGCAGTTTTTCGAGTCTCTCTGGGGCCAACGTCCTGACTTTC,CASSFSSLSGANVLTF,TRBV27,NA,many,TRBJ2-6
TGTGCCAGCAGCCCCCGGGACCCCTCCTACGAGCAGTACTTC,CASSPRDPSYEQYF,TRBV28,NA,NA,TRBJ2-7
TGTGCCTGGAATAGGGGCGGACAAGAGACCCAGTACTTC,CAWNRGGQETQYF,TRBV30,NA,NA,TRBJ2-5
TGTGCCACCAGCAGAGGTGGGGGCAACTATGGCTACACCTTC,CATSRGGGNYGYTF,TRBV15,NA,few,TRBJ1-2
TGTGCCAGCCAAGAGGAGGGGCCCACCGGGGAGCTGTTTTTT,CASQEEGPTGELFF,TRBV12-3/TRBV12-4,NA,NA,TRBJ2-2
TGTGCCACAAGGGTAGCGGGAGGGAATGAGCAGTTCTTC,CATRVAGGNEQFF,TRBV3-1,TRBD2,many,TRBJ2-1
TGTGCCAGCAGTTTAGCGGGGGGTTTCGATGAGCAGTTCTTC,CASSLAGGFDEQFF,TRBV6-5,TRBD2,NA,TRBJ2-1
TGCGCCAGCAGCTTCCGGACAGAATTCGACTCACCCCTCCACTTT,CASSFRTEFDSPLHF,TRBV5-1,NA,many,TRBJ1-6
TGTGCCAGCAGCGCGGGACCTAACCCCACAGATACGCAGTATTTT,CASSAGPNPTDTQYF,TRBV9,NA,NA,TRBJ2-3
TGCAGTGCTAGAGGCCTCCTATTCGACAGGGTCCCAGATACGCAGTATTTT,CSARGLLFDRVPDTQYF,TRBV20-1,TRBD1,many,TRBJ2-3
TGTGCCAGCAGCGTAGGCGGGAGTGAGACCCAGTACTTC,CASSVGGSETQYF,TRBV9,TRBD2,few,TRBJ2-5
TGTGCCAGCAGTCCCAAATGGGGACAGGGCTATGGCTACACCTTC,CASSPKWGQGYGYTF,TRBV27,TRBD1,NA,TRBJ1-2
TGTGCCAGCAGCCGTAGCTCCTTTCCTTACAATGAGCAGTTCTTC,CASSRSSFPYNEQFF,TRBV28,NA,many,TRBJ2-1
TGTGCCAGCAGTGTTGGGACACCGGGGGAGACCCAGTACTTC,CASSVGTPGETQYF,TRBV2,NA,many,TRBJ2-5
TGTGCCAGCAGCTTCCGGGACAGCCCCACTGAAGCTTTCTTT,CASSFRDSPTEAFF,TRBV9,TRBD1,NA,TRBJ1-1
TGTGCCAGCAGTTACTCAGAGACCGAACATCAAGAGACCCAGTACTTC,CASSYSETEHQETQYF,TRBV6-2/TRBV6-3,NA,many,TRBJ2-5
TGCAGCGAGGACAGGGGTAACACAGATACGCAGTATTTT,CSEDRGNTDTQYF,TRBV20-1,TRBD1,many,TRBJ2-3